This T cell receptor (beta chain) came from a study of cytomegalovirus exposure and HLA in healthy donors. At the level of the study: The approximately 120 validation repertoires used the same platform as the approximately 620 first-cohort repertoires (as reported by a later analysis). Study results and limitations: There were some public TCRs occurring in many donors, but most TCR sequences were rare. The study listed 150 to 200 cytomegalovirus-associated TCR beta chains. As was reported, the classifier diagnosed cytomegalovirus status with high specificity and sensitivity.

Comments on this clone: Antigen specificity is unknown.

Libraries were prepared by immunoSEQ multiplex PCR; TCRdb keeps only in-frame clonotypes and omits some of them. The sample shows about 110,000 clones, roughly 90% of them seen only once. The CDR3 has 17 amino acids. Germline V gene data show CDR1 as MNHEY and CDR2 as SMNVEV (reference sequence). Between the trimmed V and J ends, which lost 1 base and 0 bases, there was a span of 10 bases. The clonotype comes from a woman aged 18-29 years in good health and CMV-seropositive. This chain links TRBV27 with TRBJ2-6; D call uncertain. Material for sequencing was PBMCs. CDR3 sequence reads: CASSLLRHSSGANVLTF. The CDR3 nucleotides are TGTGCCAGCAGTTTATTGAGACACAGCTCTGGGGCCAACGTCCTGACTTTC. Complete variable domain (other parts from reference TRBV27 and TRBJ2-6): EAQVTQNPRYLITVTGKKLTVTCSQNMNHEYMSWYRQDPGLGLRQIYYSMNVEVTDKGDVPEGYKVSRKEKRNFPLILESPSPNQTSLYFCASSLLRHSSGANVLTFGAGSRLTVL.